The rows below give T cell receptor beta chains drawn from one sample of a study of STAT5B mutations in CD4+ large granular lymphocyte leukemia. Measured with immunoSEQ multiplex PCR; TCRdb has only the in-frame clones, and not every one. In the table there are tens of thousands of clones, roughly 80% of which are singletons. Sequenced sample: CD4+ T cells from blood buffy coats. These receptor sequences come from a human donor in good health. Each CDR3 is given with its conserved first and last residue. Fields, in order: J gene, clone size, V gene, D gene, CDR3 protein, CDR3 DNA. A D gene is named only where the DNA matches it firmly. Where a row states a size, it is once, few, many or the class of an expanded clone; other rows omit it.

>TRBJ1-1|.|TRBV28|TRBD1
CASSSPPGGYTEAFF
TGTGCCAGCAGCTCCCCCCCAGGGGGATATACTGAAGCTTTCTTT
>TRBJ2-5|.|TRBV7-2|.
CASSDRPRETQYF
TGTGCCAGCAGCGATAGACCCCGGGAGACCCAGTACTTC
>TRBJ1-1|.|TRBV27|.
CASSLRGGLNTEAFF
TGTGCCAGCAGTTTACGGGGGGGGCTCAACACTGAAGCTTTCTTT
>TRBJ1-1|.|TRBV7-2|.
CASSVWDTEAFF
TGTGCCAGCAGCGTTTGGGACACTGAAGCTTTCTTT
>TRBJ1-5|few|TRBV19|.
CASSITEGRGNQPQHF
TGTGCCAGTAGTATAACCGAAGGGAGGGGCAATCAGCCCCAGCATTTT
>TRBJ2-7|.|TRBV12-2|.
CASRLARDRGLYEQYF
TGTGCAAGTCGCTTAGCTAGGGACAGGGGACTCTACGAGCAGTACTTC
>TRBJ1-4|.|TRBV6-6|.
CASSYKGLGGEKLFF
TGTGCCAGCAGTTACAAGGGGCTCGGGGGGGAAAAACTGTTTTTT
>TRBJ1-2|.|TRBV27|TRBD1
CASSPGTGLKVGGYTF
TGTGCCAGCAGCCCCGGGACAGGCCTGAAGGTTGGTGGCTACACCTTC
>TRBJ2-1|.|TRBV11-2|.
CASSLGGHEQFF
TGTGCCAGCAGCTTAGGGGGGCATGAGCAGTTCTTC
>TRBJ2-3|.|TRBV7-2|.
CASSPQGVGGSPDTQYF
TGTGCCAGCAGCCCCCAGGGGGTAGGCGGGAGCCCAGATACGCAGTATTTT
>TRBJ1-6|.|TRBV5-1|.
CASSLDGGRNSPLHF
TGCGCCAGCAGCTTGGATGGGGGTCGGAATTCACCCCTCCACTTT
>TRBJ1-6|.|TRBV19|.
CASTSEYNSPLHF
TGTGCCAGTACGTCCGAGTATAATTCACCCCTCCACTTT
>TRBJ1-1|.|TRBV7-2|.
CASSLRLLNTEAFF
TGTGCCAGCAGCCTGCGACTTCTGAACACTGAAGCTTTCTTT
>TRBJ1-1|.|TRBV28|TRBD1
CASSLGDRANTEAFF
TGTGCCAGCAGTCTAGGGGACAGGGCGAACACTGAAGCTTTCTTT
>TRBJ1-4|.|TRBV7-9|TRBD1
CASSPRQGEKLFF
TGTGCCAGCAGCCCCCGACAGGGGGAAAAACTGTTTTTT
>TRBJ2-3|.|TRBV9|.
CASARDSTDTQYF
TGTGCCAGCGCGAGGGACAGCACAGATACGCAGTATTTT
>TRBJ2-5|once|TRBV2|.
CASRGQETQYF
TGTGCCAGCAGGGGTCAAGAGACCCAGTACTTC
>TRBJ2-7|.|TRBV5-5|TRBD1
CASSFTGQTYEQYF
TGTGCCAGCAGCTTTACGGGACAGACCTACGAGCAGTACTTC
>TRBJ1-2|.|TRBV28|.
CASSDRPDYGYTF
TGTGCCAGCAGCGACAGGCCCGACTATGGCTACACCTTC
>TRBJ2-1|.|TRBV7-8|.
CASSSLSEQFF
TGTGCCAGCAGCTCCCTAAGTGAGCAGTTCTTC
>TRBJ2-3|.|TRBV9|.
CASSADRALGTDTQYF
TGTGCCAGCAGCGCCGACAGAGCCCTCGGCACAGATACGCAGTATTTT
>TRBJ2-1|.|TRBV5-4|.
CASSLWGAYNEQFF
TGTGCCAGCAGCTTGTGGGGCGCCTACAATGAGCAGTTCTTC
>TRBJ1-6|.|TRBV5-1|.
CASSLRLGQGDSPLHF
TGCGCCAGCAGCCTCCGTCTCGGGCAGGGAGATTCACCCCTCCACTTT
>TRBJ2-7|.|TRBV27|.
CASSSPPGGSYEQYF
TGTGCCAGCAGTTCACCCCCCGGGGGCAGCTACGAGCAGTACTTC
>TRBJ2-5|.|TRBV14|TRBD1
CASSHRDRGLETQYF
TGTGCCAGCAGCCACCGGGACAGGGGGTTAGAGACCCAGTACTTC
>TRBJ2-7|.|TRBV28|TRBD1
CASSLTGGQQYF
TGTGCCAGCAGTTTAACAGGGGGCCAGCAGTACTTC
>TRBJ1-1|.|TRBV4-3|.
CASSQEGRGTEAFF
TGCGCCAGCAGCCAAGAAGGTAGGGGCACTGAAGCTTTCTTT
>TRBJ2-7|.|TRBV27|.
CASRRGSGKEQYF
TGTGCCAGCAGGAGGGGGTCGGGGAAAGAGCAGTACTTC
>TRBJ1-1|few|TRBV29-1|TRBD1
CSVEDREGAAFF
TGCAGCGTTGAAGATAGGGAGGGGGCAGCTTTCTTT
>TRBJ2-2|few|TRBV6-4|.
CASSEIGTGELFF
TGTGCCAGCAGTGAAATCGGCACCGGGGAGCTGTTTTTT
>TRBJ2-4|.|TRBV19|.
CASTIDKRAKNIQYF
TGTGCCAGTACCATCGATAAAAGGGCCAAAAACATTCAGTACTTC
>TRBJ1-1|.|TRBV7-3|TRBD1
CASSLMGRGRSGRNTEAFF
TGTGCCAGCAGCTTAATGGGCAGGGGGCGAAGCGGGAGAAACACTGAAGCTTTCTTT
>TRBJ2-3|.|TRBV27|TRBD2
CASSLLPSGGGDTQYF
TGTGCCAGCAGTTTGTTGCCTAGCGGGGGGGGAGATACGCAGTATTTT
>TRBJ2-7|.|TRBV11-1|.
CASSLRPGRVDYEQYF
TGTGCCAGCAGCTTAAGGCCAGGCAGGGTAGACTACGAGCAGTACTTC
>TRBJ2-3|.|TRBV6-1|.
CASSEAPLISTDTQYF
TGTGCCAGCAGTGAAGCGCCTTTAATTAGCACAGATACGCAGTATTTT
>TRBJ2-7|.|TRBV6-1|.
CASSDAQQLPRYEQYF
TGTGCCAGCAGTGACGCGCAACAACTGCCAAGGTACGAGCAGTACTTC
>TRBJ2-3|.|TRBV9|.
CASSTRTTTDTQYF
TGTGCCAGCAGCACCAGGACCACGACAGATACGCAGTATTTT
>TRBJ2-5|.|TRBV10-3|.
CAISSDNRDRETQYF
TGTGCCATCAGCTCTGACAACCGGGATCGAGAGACCCAGTACTTC
>TRBJ1-2|once|TRBV4-1|.
CASSQDGPYGYTF
TGCGCCAGCAGCCAAGACGGCCCTTATGGCTACACCTTC
>TRBJ1-5|few|TRBV29-1|TRBD1
CSVTGQGSNQPQHF
TGCAGCGTTACGGGACAGGGAAGCAATCAGCCCCAGCATTTT
>TRBJ2-3|.|TRBV10-3|TRBD2
CAISGLAGSTDTQYF
TGTGCCATCAGTGGACTAGCGGGGAGCACAGATACGCAGTATTTT
>TRBJ1-1|.|TRBV4-2|.
CASSREGDTEAFF
TGTGCCAGCAGCCGGGAGGGGGACACTGAAGCTTTCTTT
>TRBJ1-5|.|TRBV6-6|.
CASRKIDMLNQPQHF
TGTGCCAGCAGGAAAATAGACATGCTAAATCAGCCCCAGCATTTT
>TRBJ1-2|.|TRBV5-6|.
CASSLWVSVGDGYTF
TGTGCCAGCAGCTTGTGGGTCAGTGTTGGGGATGGCTACACCTTC
>TRBJ2-7|.|TRBV30|.
CAWNRGASYEQYF
TGTGCCTGGAATCGGGGCGCCTCCTACGAGCAGTACTTC
>TRBJ2-3|once|TRBV2|.
CASRRTNILDTQYF
TGTGCCAGCCGACGAACTAATATCCTTGATACGCAGTATTTT
>TRBJ1-1|.|TRBV9|.
CASSVGPRDGEAFF
TGTGCCAGCAGCGTAGGACCCCGGGACGGTGAAGCTTTCTTT
>TRBJ1-1|few|TRBV7-2|.
CASSLRGNTEAFF
TGTGCCAGCAGCTTAAGGGGGAACACTGAAGCTTTCTTT
>TRBJ2-3|.|TRBV11-2|.
CASSLVWGGTTDTQYF
TGTGCCAGCAGCTTAGTGTGGGGGGGCACCACAGATACGCAGTATTTT
>TRBJ2-7|.|TRBV14|.
CASSRDAGFSYEQYF
TGTGCCAGCAGCCGAGACGCCGGTTTCTCCTACGAGCAGTACTTC
>TRBJ1-2|.|TRBV6-1|.
CASNPLWEHTF
TGTGCCAGCAACCCACTATGGGAGCACACCTTC
>TRBJ1-2|once|TRBV9|TRBD1
CASSVIGTGRGYTF
TGTGCCAGCAGCGTGATTGGGACAGGGAGGGGCTACACCTTC
>TRBJ1-3|.|TRBV4-1|.
CASSQDLGFSGNTIYF
TGCGCCAGCAGCCAAGATCTTGGGTTCTCTGGAAACACCATATATTTT
>TRBJ2-6|.|TRBV6-6|.
CASSYGGTGANVLTF
TGTGCCAGCAGTTACGGTGGGACTGGGGCCAACGTCCTGACTTTC